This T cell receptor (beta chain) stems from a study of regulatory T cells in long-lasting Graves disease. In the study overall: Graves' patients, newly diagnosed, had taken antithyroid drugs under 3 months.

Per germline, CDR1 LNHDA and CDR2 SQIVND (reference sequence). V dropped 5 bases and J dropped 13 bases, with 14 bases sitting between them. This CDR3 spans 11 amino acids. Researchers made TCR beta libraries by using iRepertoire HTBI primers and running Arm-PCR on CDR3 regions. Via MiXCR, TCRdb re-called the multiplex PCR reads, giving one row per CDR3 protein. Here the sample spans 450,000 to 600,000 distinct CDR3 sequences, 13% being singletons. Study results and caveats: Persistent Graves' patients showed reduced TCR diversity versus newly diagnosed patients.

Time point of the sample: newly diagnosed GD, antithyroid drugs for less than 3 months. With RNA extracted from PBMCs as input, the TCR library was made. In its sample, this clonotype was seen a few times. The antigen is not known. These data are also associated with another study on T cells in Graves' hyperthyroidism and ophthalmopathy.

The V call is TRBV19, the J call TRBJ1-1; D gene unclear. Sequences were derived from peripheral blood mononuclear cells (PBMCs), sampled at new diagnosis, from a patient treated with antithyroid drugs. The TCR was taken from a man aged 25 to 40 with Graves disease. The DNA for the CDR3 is TGTGCCAGTAGTCTCCCTCGTCGGTTTTTCTTT. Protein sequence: CASSLPRRFFF.